Listed below are T cell receptor beta chains from one sample, sequenced in a study of blood T cell repertoires in COVID-19. Generated by immunoSEQ multiplex PCR, the TCRdb table keeps only in-frame clones and is missing some. Counted here are about 73,000 clones, around nine tenths occurring once; the ten biggest clones make up approximately 15%. Sequencing was performed on peripheral blood. The receptors come from a woman older than 75 with active or convalescent COVID-19. The CDR3 runs from the conserved cysteine through the conserved F or W. Fields, in order: V gene, J gene, D gene, clone size, CDR3 protein, CDR3 DNA. A D gene is named only where the DNA matches it firmly. Expanded clones are given a class, and other clones once, few, many or no size at all.

v_gene: TRBV5-1
j_gene: TRBJ1-4
d_gene: TRBD1
abundance: NA
CDR3aa: CASGDRGNEKLFF
CDR3nt: TGCGCCAGCGGGGACAGGGGGAATGAAAAACTGTTTTTT

v_gene: TRBV7-9
j_gene: TRBJ1-2
d_gene: TRBD1
abundance: NA
CDR3aa: CASSLGQGRNYGYTF
CDR3nt: TGTGCCAGCAGCCTAGGACAGGGGCGCAACTATGGCTACACCTTC

v_gene: TRBV3-1/TRBV3-2
j_gene: TRBJ1-3
d_gene: NA
abundance: NA
CDR3aa: CASSPNHGTIYF
CDR3nt: TGTGCCAGCAGCCCAAATCACGGCACCATATATTTT

v_gene: TRBV27
j_gene: TRBJ2-3
d_gene: TRBD1
abundance: NA
CDR3aa: CASSSIDRVKSTDTQYF
CDR3nt: TGTGCCAGCAGTTCCATTGACAGGGTAAAAAGCACAGATACGCAGTATTTT

v_gene: TRBV6-5
j_gene: TRBJ1-4
d_gene: TRBD1
abundance: NA
CDR3aa: CASRGQPATNEKLFF
CDR3nt: TGTGCCAGCAGGGGACAGCCCGCAACTAATGAAAAACTGTTTTTT

v_gene: TRBV7-2
j_gene: TRBJ1-2
d_gene: NA
abundance: NA
CDR3aa: CASSRSAETPNYGYTF
CDR3nt: TGTGCCAGCAGCCGCAGTGCGGAGACCCCTAACTATGGCTACACCTTC

v_gene: TRBV2
j_gene: TRBJ2-7
d_gene: NA
abundance: NA
CDR3aa: CASNGQRSYEQYF
CDR3nt: TGTGCCAGCAACGGACAGCGCTCCTACGAGCAGTACTTC

v_gene: TRBV30
j_gene: TRBJ1-1
d_gene: NA
abundance: NA
CDR3aa: CAWSVRRTEYGAFF
CDR3nt: TGTGCCTGGAGTGTTCGCAGGACAGAATATGGAGCTTTCTTT

v_gene: TRBV6-5
j_gene: TRBJ1-6
d_gene: NA
abundance: NA
CDR3aa: CASTVTTYGSPLHF
CDR3nt: TGTGCCAGCACCGTGACGACATACGGATCACCCCTCCACTTT

v_gene: TRBV5-4
j_gene: TRBJ1-1
d_gene: NA
abundance: NA
CDR3aa: CASSFGQGRQRNTEAFF
CDR3nt: TGTGCCAGCAGCTTTGGGCAGGGGCGACAGAGAAACACTGAAGCTTTCTTT

v_gene: TRBV7-9
j_gene: TRBJ1-1
d_gene: NA
abundance: NA
CDR3aa: CASRQGLGTEAFF
CDR3nt: TGTGCCAGCAGACAGGGTTTGGGGACTGAAGCTTTCTTT

v_gene: TRBV9
j_gene: TRBJ2-7
d_gene: NA
abundance: NA
CDR3aa: CASSVGTGPFYEQYF
CDR3nt: TGTGCCAGCAGCGTAGGTACAGGGCCCTTTTACGAGCAGTACTTC

v_gene: TRBV24-1
j_gene: TRBJ2-1
d_gene: NA
abundance: NA
CDR3aa: CATSEPAGNEQFF
CDR3nt: TGTGCCACCAGTGAACCCGCGGGCAATGAGCAGTTCTTC

v_gene: TRBV7-2
j_gene: TRBJ1-4
d_gene: NA
abundance: NA
CDR3aa: CASSFVQSTNEKLFF
CDR3nt: TGTGCCAGCAGCTTCGTACAGAGCACTAATGAAAAACTGTTTTTT

v_gene: TRBV5-3
j_gene: TRBJ1-2
d_gene: NA
abundance: NA
CDR3aa: CARGLAGERSYGYTF
CDR3nt: TGTGCCAGAGGCCTGGCAGGGGAACGGAGCTATGGCTACACCTTC

v_gene: TRBV18
j_gene: TRBJ2-5
d_gene: NA
abundance: once
CDR3aa: CASSPRTARGAQETQYF
CDR3nt: TGTGCCAGCTCACCACGGACAGCCCGAGGGGCACAAGAGACCCAGTACTTC

v_gene: TRBV5-1
j_gene: TRBJ1-2
d_gene: NA
abundance: NA
CDR3aa: CASSLNGDYGYTF
CDR3nt: TGCGCCAGCAGCTTGAACGGTGACTATGGCTACACCTTC

v_gene: TRBV14
j_gene: TRBJ2-2
d_gene: NA
abundance: NA
CDR3aa: CASSVLTGITNTGELFF
CDR3nt: TGTGCCAGCAGCGTTCTAACAGGGATAACGAACACCGGGGAGCTGTTTTTT

v_gene: TRBV7-2
j_gene: TRBJ1-2
d_gene: NA
abundance: NA
CDR3aa: CASSFEGIYGYTF
CDR3nt: TGTGCCAGCAGCTTTGAGGGAATCTACGGCTACACCTTC

v_gene: TRBV12-3/TRBV12-4
j_gene: TRBJ2-7
d_gene: TRBD1
abundance: NA
CDR3aa: CASSDRGGEQYF
CDR3nt: TGTGCCAGCAGCGACAGGGGGGGCGAGCAGTACTTC

v_gene: TRBV27
j_gene: TRBJ2-2
d_gene: TRBD2
abundance: once
CDR3aa: CASSLNERGYTGELFF
CDR3nt: TGTGCCAGCAGTTTAAACGAGCGGGGGTACACCGGGGAGCTGTTTTTT

v_gene: TRBV7-9
j_gene: TRBJ1-4
d_gene: NA
abundance: NA
CDR3aa: CASSLISGTTNEKLFF
CDR3nt: TGTGCCAGCAGCTTAATCTCCGGGACAACTAATGAAAAACTGTTTTTT

v_gene: TRBV19
j_gene: TRBJ1-1
d_gene: NA
abundance: few
CDR3aa: CASARGSVPEAFF
CDR3nt: TGTGCCAGTGCTAGGGGCAGTGTGCCTGAAGCTTTCTTT

v_gene: TRBV7-9
j_gene: TRBJ1-4
d_gene: NA
abundance: NA
CDR3aa: CASSLGMGGEEKLFF
CDR3nt: TGTGCCAGCAGCTTAGGAATGGGAGGGGAGGAAAAACTGTTTTTT

v_gene: TRBV28
j_gene: TRBJ1-2
d_gene: NA
abundance: NA
CDR3aa: CASSTLGGGDGYTF
CDR3nt: TGTGCCAGCAGTACCCTGGGCGGAGGTGATGGCTACACCTTC

v_gene: TRBV19
j_gene: TRBJ2-3
d_gene: TRBD1
abundance: NA
CDR3aa: CASSISDRARARAWGTDTQYF
CDR3nt: TGTGCCAGTAGTATATCGGACAGGGCTCGCGCAAGGGCGTGGGGCACAGATACGCAGTATTTT

v_gene: TRBV7-2
j_gene: TRBJ2-7
d_gene: TRBD1
abundance: NA
CDR3aa: CASRQGGASYEQYF
CDR3nt: TGTGCCAGCAGACAAGGGGGCGCCTCCTACGAGCAGTACTTC

v_gene: TRBV27
j_gene: TRBJ1-5
d_gene: TRBD1
abundance: NA
CDR3aa: CASSVGTGTSNQPQHF
CDR3nt: TGTGCCAGCAGTGTCGGGACAGGGACCAGCAATCAGCCCCAGCATTTT

v_gene: TRBV7-2
j_gene: TRBJ1-5
d_gene: NA
abundance: NA
CDR3aa: CASSLMGRLGQPQHF
CDR3nt: TGTGCCAGCAGCTTAATGGGGCGTCTGGGACAGCCCCAGCATTTT

v_gene: TRBV7-9
j_gene: TRBJ2-3
d_gene: TRBD2
abundance: NA
CDR3aa: CASSSPGLAGVRADTQYF
CDR3nt: TGTGCCAGCAGCTCGCCGGGACTAGCGGGGGTCCGGGCAGATACGCAGTATTTT

v_gene: TRBV4-2
j_gene: TRBJ1-4
d_gene: TRBD1
abundance: NA
CDR3aa: CASSQADRSATNEKLFF
CDR3nt: TGTGCCAGCAGCCAAGCGGACAGGTCGGCAACTAATGAAAAACTGTTTTTT

v_gene: TRBV6-6
j_gene: TRBJ1-2
d_gene: NA
abundance: NA
CDR3aa: CASRISDTNYGYTF
CDR3nt: TGTGCCAGCAGGATCAGTGATACTAACTATGGCTACACCTTC

v_gene: TRBV9
j_gene: TRBJ2-1
d_gene: TRBD1
abundance: NA
CDR3aa: CASSVGRGPRYNEQFF
CDR3nt: TGTGCCAGCAGCGTAGGAAGGGGGCCAAGGTACAATGAGCAGTTCTTC

v_gene: TRBV21-1
j_gene: TRBJ1-4
d_gene: NA
abundance: NA
CDR3aa: CASLPADEKLFF
CDR3nt: TGTGCCAGCCTGCCGGCGGATGAAAAACTGTTTTTT

v_gene: TRBV5-4
j_gene: TRBJ1-2
d_gene: TRBD1
abundance: NA
CDR3aa: CASSLADRANYGYTF
CDR3nt: TGTGCCAGCAGCTTGGCCGACAGGGCTAACTATGGCTACACCTTC

v_gene: TRBV29-1
j_gene: TRBJ2-1
d_gene: NA
abundance: NA
CDR3aa: CSVGQSSYNEQFF
CDR3nt: TGCAGCGTCGGACAGAGCTCCTACAATGAGCAGTTCTTC

v_gene: TRBV7-2
j_gene: TRBJ1-1
d_gene: TRBD1
abundance: NA
CDR3aa: CASSPRTGATEAFF
CDR3nt: TGTGCCAGCAGCCCCCGGACAGGGGCAACTGAAGCTTTCTTT

v_gene: TRBV9
j_gene: TRBJ2-1
d_gene: NA
abundance: NA
CDR3aa: CASSDPRDNQGNEQFF
CDR3nt: TGTGCCAGCAGCGATCCTCGTGACAACCAAGGCAATGAGCAGTTCTTC

v_gene: TRBV10-3
j_gene: TRBJ2-7
d_gene: NA
abundance: once
CDR3aa: CATQQASYEQYF
CDR3nt: TGTGCCACGCAACAGGCATCCTACGAGCAGTACTTC

v_gene: TRBV7-8
j_gene: TRBJ2-2
d_gene: NA
abundance: NA
CDR3aa: CASSLGGGTNTGELFF
CDR3nt: TGTGCCAGCAGCTTAGGCGGCGGCACGAACACCGGGGAGCTGTTTTTT

v_gene: TRBV12-3/TRBV12-4
j_gene: TRBJ1-6
d_gene: TRBD1
abundance: NA
CDR3aa: CASRTGGDSPLHF
CDR3nt: TGTGCCAGCAGGACAGGGGGCGATTCACCCCTCCACTTT

v_gene: TRBV5-4
j_gene: TRBJ2-7
d_gene: TRBD2
abundance: NA
CDR3aa: CASSRWTSGGVGEQYF
CDR3nt: TGTGCCAGCAGCCGCTGGACTAGCGGGGGGGTTGGCGAGCAGTACTTC

v_gene: TRBV6-5
j_gene: TRBJ2-7
d_gene: NA
abundance: NA
CDR3aa: CASRRGFSEQYF
CDR3nt: TGTGCCAGCCGTAGAGGATTCAGCGAGCAGTACTTC

v_gene: TRBV11-2
j_gene: TRBJ1-1
d_gene: NA
abundance: NA
CDR3aa: CASSLREGTEAFF
CDR3nt: TGTGCCAGCAGCTTAAGGGAGGGGACTGAAGCTTTCTTT

v_gene: TRBV3-1/TRBV3-2
j_gene: TRBJ2-2
d_gene: TRBD1
abundance: NA
CDR3aa: CASSQGQGRVNTGELFF
CDR3nt: TGTGCCAGCAGCCAAGGACAGGGCCGGGTGAACACCGGGGAGCTGTTTTTT